This T cell receptor beta chain was documented in a study of breast tumors, draining lymph nodes, adjacent tissues. General study results and limits: Tumor repertoires ranked between lymph nodes and nontumor tissue in diversity, with V and J gene preferences. Data fit most tumor T cells coming from lymph node, expanding in tumor. Tumor T cell lymph node origin was a supported hypothesis, not proven.

Notes on this clonotype: Its antigen is as yet unknown.

Via MiXCR, TCRdb re-called the multiplex PCR reads, giving one row per CDR3 protein. The table lists about 63,000 distinct CDR3 sequences, approximately 62% of them singletons. Germline CDR1 DFQATT, CDR2 SNEGSKA (reference sequence). Trimming at V came to 6 bases and at J to 11 bases, leaving 20 bases not matched to a gene. The CDR3 totals 17 residues. J is TRBJ2-3 and V is TRBV20-1; TRBD2 agrees at 13 bases. This TCR came from a female donor with breast cancer. Some clones in this sample may be carry-over from other donors' samples. The sequenced sample was breast tumor tissue. This CDR3 reads CSARLAGGRTVYNEQYF. In nucleotides, the CDR3 is TGCAGTGCGCGACTAGCGGGGGGACGTACGGTCTACAATGAGCAGTATTTT.